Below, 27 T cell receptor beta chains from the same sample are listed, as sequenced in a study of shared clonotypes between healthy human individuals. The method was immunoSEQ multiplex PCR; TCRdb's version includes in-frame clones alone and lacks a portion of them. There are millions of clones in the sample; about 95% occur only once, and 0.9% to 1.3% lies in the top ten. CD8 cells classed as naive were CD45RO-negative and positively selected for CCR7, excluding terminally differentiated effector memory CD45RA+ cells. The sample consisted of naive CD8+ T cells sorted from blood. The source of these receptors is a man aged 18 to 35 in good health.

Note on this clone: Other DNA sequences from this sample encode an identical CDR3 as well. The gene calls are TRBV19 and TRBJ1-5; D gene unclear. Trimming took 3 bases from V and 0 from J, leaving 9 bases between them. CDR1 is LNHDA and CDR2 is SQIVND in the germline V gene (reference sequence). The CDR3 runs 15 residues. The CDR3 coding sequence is TGTGCCAGTAGTATCGGGCAGTATAGCAATCAGCCCCAGCATTTT. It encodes CASSIGQYSNQPQHF.

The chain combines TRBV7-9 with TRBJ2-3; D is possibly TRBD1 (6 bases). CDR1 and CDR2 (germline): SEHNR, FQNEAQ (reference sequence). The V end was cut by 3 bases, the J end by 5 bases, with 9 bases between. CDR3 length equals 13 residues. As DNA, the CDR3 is TGTGCCAGCAGCTTCACAGGGATAGATACGCAGTATTTT. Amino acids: CASSFTGIDTQYF.

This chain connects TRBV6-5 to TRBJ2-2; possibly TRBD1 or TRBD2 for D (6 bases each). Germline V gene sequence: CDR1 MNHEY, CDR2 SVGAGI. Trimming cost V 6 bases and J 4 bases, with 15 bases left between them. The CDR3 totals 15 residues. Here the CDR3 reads CASSPSGAGTGELFF. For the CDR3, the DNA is TGTGCCAGCAGCCCGTCGGGGGCGGGCACCGGGGAGCTGTTTTTT.

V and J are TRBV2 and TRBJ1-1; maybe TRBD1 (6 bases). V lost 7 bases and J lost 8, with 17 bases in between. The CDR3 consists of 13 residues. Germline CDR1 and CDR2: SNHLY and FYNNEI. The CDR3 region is CASNMIQGREAFF. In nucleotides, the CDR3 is TGTGCCAGCAATATGATACAGGGAAGAGAAGCTTTCTTT.

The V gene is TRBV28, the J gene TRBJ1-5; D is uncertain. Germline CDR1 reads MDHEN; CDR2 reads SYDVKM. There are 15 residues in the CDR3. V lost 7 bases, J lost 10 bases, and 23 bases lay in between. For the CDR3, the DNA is TGTGCCAGCACCCCCGGGTTCGGGATCTTCGGACCCCAGCATTTT. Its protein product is CASTPGFGIFGPQHF. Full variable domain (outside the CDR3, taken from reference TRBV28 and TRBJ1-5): DVKVTQSSRYLVKRTGEKVFLECVQDMDHENMFWYRQDPGLGLRLIYFSYDVKMKEKGDIPEGYSVSREKKERFSLILESASTNQTSMYLCASTPGFGIFGPQHFGDGTRLSIL.

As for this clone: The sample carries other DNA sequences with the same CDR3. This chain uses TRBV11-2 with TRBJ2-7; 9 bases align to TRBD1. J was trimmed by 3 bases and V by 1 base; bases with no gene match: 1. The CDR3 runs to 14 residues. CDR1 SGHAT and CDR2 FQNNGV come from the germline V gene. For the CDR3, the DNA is TGTGCCAGCAGCTTAGTGGGACAGGGCTACGAGCAGTACTTC. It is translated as CASSLVGQGYEQYF.

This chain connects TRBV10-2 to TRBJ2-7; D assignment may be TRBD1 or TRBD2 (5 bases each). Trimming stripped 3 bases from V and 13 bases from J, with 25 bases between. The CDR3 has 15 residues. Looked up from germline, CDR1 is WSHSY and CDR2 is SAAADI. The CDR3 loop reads CASSEEGWDPGRNYF. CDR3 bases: TGCGCCAGCAGTGAAGAAGGGTGGGACCCCGGCCGTAACTACTTC.

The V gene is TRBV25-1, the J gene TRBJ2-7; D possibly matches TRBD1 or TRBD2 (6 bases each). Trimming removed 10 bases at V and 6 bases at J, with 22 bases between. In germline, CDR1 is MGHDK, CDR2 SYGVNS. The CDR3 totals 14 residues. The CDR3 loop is CATQEEGTGSEQYF. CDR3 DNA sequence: TGTGCCACCCAAGAGGAGGGAACAGGGTCCGAGCAGTACTTC.

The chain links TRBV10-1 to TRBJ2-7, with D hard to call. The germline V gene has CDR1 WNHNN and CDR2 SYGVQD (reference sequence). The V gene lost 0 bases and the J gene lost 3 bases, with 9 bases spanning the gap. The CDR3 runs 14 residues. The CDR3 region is CASSESGGDYEQYF. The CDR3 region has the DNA TGCGCCAGCAGTGAGTCCGGCGGAGACTACGAGCAGTACTTC.

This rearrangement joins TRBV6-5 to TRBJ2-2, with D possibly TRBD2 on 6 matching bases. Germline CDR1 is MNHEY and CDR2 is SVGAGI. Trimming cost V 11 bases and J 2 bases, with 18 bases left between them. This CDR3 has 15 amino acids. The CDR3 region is CAHGPSAHNTGELFF. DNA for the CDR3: TGTGCCCACGGCCCTAGCGCGCACAACACCGGGGAGCTGTTTTTT.

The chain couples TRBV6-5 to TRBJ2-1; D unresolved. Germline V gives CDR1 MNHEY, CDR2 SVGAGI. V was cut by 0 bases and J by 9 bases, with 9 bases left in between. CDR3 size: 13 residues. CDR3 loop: CASSYSSASEQFF. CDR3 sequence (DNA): TGTGCCAGCAGTTACTCGTCCGCGAGTGAGCAGTTCTTC.

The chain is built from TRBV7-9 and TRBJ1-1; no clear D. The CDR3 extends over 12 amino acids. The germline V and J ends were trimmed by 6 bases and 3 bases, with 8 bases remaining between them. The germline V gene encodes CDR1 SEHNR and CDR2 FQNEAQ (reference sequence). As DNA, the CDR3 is TGTGCCAGCAGAAGGTGGGACACTGAAGCTTTCTTT. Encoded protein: CASRRWDTEAFF.

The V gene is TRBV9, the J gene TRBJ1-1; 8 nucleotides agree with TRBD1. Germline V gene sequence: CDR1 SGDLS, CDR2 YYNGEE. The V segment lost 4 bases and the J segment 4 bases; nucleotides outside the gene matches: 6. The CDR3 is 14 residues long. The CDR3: CASSPDRVGTEAFF. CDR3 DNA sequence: TGTGCCAGCAGCCCGGACAGGGTAGGCACTGAAGCTTTCTTT.

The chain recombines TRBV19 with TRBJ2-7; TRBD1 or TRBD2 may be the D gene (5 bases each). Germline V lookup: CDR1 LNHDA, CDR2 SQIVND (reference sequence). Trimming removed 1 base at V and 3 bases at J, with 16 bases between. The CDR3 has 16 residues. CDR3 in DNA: TGTGCCAGTAGTATAGGGCCGGGGCAGGGAAACTACGAGCAGTACTTC. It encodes CASSIGPGQGNYEQYF.

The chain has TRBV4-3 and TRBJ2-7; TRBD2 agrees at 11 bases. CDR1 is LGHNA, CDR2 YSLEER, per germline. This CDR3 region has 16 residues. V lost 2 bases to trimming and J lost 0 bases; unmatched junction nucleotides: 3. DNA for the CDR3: TGCGCCAGCAGCCAAATAGCGGGAGGGCCCTCCTACGAGCAGTACTTC. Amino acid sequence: CASSQIAGGPSYEQYF.

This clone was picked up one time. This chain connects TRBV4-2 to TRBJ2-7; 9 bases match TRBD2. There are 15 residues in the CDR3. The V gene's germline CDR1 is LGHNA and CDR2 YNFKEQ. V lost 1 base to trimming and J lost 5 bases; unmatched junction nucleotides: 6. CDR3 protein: CASSQGVSGSNEQYF. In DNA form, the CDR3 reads TGTGCCAGCAGCCAAGGGGTTAGCGGGAGCAACGAGCAGTACTTC.

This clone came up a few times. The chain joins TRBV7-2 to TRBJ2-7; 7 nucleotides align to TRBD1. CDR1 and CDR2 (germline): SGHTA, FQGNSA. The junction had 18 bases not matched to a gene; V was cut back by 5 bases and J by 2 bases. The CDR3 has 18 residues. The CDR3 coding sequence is TGTGCCAGCAGCGGGAAGAGCTCGGGGACAGAAACAACCTACGAGCAGTACTTC. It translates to CASSGKSSGTETTYEQYF.

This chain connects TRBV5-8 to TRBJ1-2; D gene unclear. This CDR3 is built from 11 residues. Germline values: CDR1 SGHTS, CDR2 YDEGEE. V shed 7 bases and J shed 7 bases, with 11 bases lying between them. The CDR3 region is CASALGIGYTF. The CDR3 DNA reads TGTGCCAGCGCCCTGGGTATTGGCTACACCTTC.

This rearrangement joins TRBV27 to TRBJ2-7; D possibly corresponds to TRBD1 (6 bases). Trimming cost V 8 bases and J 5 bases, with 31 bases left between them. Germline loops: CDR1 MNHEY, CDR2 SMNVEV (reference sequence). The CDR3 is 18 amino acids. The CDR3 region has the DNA TGTGCCAGCCGTCTTCGACAGCTCTCTGTGGGGGCTGATAACGAGCAGTACTTC. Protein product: CASRLRQLSVGADNEQYF.

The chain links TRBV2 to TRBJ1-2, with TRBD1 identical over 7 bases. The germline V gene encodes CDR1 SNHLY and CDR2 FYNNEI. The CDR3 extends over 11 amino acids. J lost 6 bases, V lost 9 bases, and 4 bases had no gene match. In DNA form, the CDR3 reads TGTGCCAGAAGACAGGGCGATGGCTACACCTTC. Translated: CARRQGDGYTF.

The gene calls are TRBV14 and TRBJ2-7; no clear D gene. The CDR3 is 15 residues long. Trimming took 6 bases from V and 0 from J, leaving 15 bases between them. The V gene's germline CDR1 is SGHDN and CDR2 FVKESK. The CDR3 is CASSPDRRYSYEQYF. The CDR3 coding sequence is TGTGCCAGCAGTCCGGACCGACGGTACTCCTACGAGCAGTACTTC. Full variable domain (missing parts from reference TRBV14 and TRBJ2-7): EAGVTQFPSHSVIEKGQTVTLRCDPISGHDNLYWYRRVMGKEIKFLLHFVKESKQDESGMPNNRFLAERTGGTYSTLKVQPAELEDSGVYFCASSPDRRYSYEQYFGPGTRLTVT.

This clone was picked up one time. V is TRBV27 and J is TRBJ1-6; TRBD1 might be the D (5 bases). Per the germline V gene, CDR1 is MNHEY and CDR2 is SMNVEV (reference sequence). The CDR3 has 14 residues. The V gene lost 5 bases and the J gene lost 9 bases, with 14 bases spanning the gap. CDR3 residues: CASSPGTALSPLHF. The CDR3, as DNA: TGTGCCAGCAGTCCCGGGACCGCTCTTTCACCCCTCCACTTT.

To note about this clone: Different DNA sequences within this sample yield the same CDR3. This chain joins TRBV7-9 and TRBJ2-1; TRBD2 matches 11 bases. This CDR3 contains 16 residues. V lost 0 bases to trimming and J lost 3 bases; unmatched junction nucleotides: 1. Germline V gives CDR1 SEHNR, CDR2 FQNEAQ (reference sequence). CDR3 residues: CASSLAGTSGYNEQFF. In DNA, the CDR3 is TGTGCCAGCAGCTTAGCCGGGACTAGCGGCTACAATGAGCAGTTCTTC.

The chain's CDR3 is CASSLSFGPTYEQYF. The CDR3 nucleotides read TGTGCCAGCAGCTTGTCTTTCGGCCCGACCTACGAGCAGTACTTC. This chain links TRBV5-5 with TRBJ2-7; the D is unclear. V lost 1 base and J 2 bases, leaving 13 bases between the germline ends. CDR3 size: 15 residues. Germline V gene sequence: CDR1 SGHKS, CDR2 YYEKEE (reference sequence).

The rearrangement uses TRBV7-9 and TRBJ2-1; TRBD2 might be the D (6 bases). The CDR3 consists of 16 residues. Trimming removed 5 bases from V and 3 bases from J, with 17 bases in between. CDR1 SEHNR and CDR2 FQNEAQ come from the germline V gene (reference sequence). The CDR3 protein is CASSGTSSGLYNEQFF. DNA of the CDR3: TGTGCCAGCAGCGGGACTTCCTCGGGGCTCTACAATGAGCAGTTCTTC.

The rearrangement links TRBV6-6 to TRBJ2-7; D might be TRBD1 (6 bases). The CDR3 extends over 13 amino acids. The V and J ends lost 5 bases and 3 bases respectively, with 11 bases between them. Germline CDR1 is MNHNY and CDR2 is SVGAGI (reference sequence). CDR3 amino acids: CASSQGMDYEQYF. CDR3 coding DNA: TGTGCCAGCAGTCAGGGGATGGACTACGAGCAGTACTTC.

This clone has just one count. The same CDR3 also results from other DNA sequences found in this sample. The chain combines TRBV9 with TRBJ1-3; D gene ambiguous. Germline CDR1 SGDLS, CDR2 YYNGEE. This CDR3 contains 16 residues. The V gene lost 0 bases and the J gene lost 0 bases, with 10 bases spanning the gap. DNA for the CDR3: TGTGCCAGCAGCGTAGATGGCGGAAGCTCTGGAAACACCATATATTTT. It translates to CASSVDGGSSGNTIYF.